The present T cell receptor beta chain was sequenced within a study of blood T cell repertoires in COVID-19. Study-level information: Both acute and convalescent COVID-19 samples were obtained from the United States, Italy and Spain. T cells, B-cell-depleted T cells, or PBMCs provided the cDNA or gDNA that served as material.

V trimming: 5 bases; J trimming: 6 bases; junction bases outside the gene matches: 10. The CDR3 totals 15 residues. The V gene's germline CDR1 is SGHVS and CDR2 FQNEAQ. Original methodology: Cell counts per sample came from amplifying reference gene primers. TCRdb keeps only in-frame clones here, not all; method: immunoSEQ multiplex PCR. That table is the source of V, J and clone size, and D and trimming were worked out from the DNA. The repertoire has 45,000 to 65,000 clones, roughly 89% of them found once; the top ten carry over 7.5%. The source of this sequence is a human donor in a cohort sampled during active COVID-19. The chain couples TRBV7-8 to TRBJ1-1, with 9 bases lining up with TRBD1. Sequencing used peripheral blood. CDR3 residues: CASSLRDRAWAEAFF. The CDR3 DNA sequence: TGTGCCAGCAGCCTCCGGGACAGGGCATGGGCTGAAGCTTTCTTT.